This T cell receptor beta chain was profiled in a study of CD8+ T cells in alopecia areata. Overall study: Those patients who were treated received oral tofacitinib, which was given at 5 to 10 mg twice daily for moderate-to-severe alopecia areata. Dosing spanned 6 to 18 months on tofacitinib, then 6 months off drug. Overall study findings and caveats: Scalp and blood samples kept many expanded lesional clones throughout tofacitinib.

Concerning this clone: Its target is unknown.

As to treatment: oral pan-JAK inhibitor, 5-10 mg twice daily. Collected material from alopecia areata patients comprised lesional scalp punch biopsies and peripheral blood. RNA was isolated and reverse transcribed to cDNA, the sequencing template. The repertoire was sequenced with immunoSEQ multiplex PCR; TCRdb's copy has only in-frame clones and lacks some. The table includes about 250,000 clones, 60% detected once. In germline, CDR1 is GTSNPN, CDR2 SVGIG (reference sequence). The CDR3 has 13 amino acids. V was pared by 2 bases and J by 7 bases, with 4 bases of the junction left unmatched. The J gene is TRBJ2-4, the V gene TRBV30; TRBD1 aligns across 8 bases. The sequence was obtained from a human donor with alopecia areata. Material: CD4+ T cells sorted from blood, obtained around week 54, from a patient treated with tofacitinib. The CDR3 here is CAWSLNRGNIQYF. The CDR3 DNA is TGTGCCTGGAGTTTAAACAGGGGGAACATTCAGTACTTC.